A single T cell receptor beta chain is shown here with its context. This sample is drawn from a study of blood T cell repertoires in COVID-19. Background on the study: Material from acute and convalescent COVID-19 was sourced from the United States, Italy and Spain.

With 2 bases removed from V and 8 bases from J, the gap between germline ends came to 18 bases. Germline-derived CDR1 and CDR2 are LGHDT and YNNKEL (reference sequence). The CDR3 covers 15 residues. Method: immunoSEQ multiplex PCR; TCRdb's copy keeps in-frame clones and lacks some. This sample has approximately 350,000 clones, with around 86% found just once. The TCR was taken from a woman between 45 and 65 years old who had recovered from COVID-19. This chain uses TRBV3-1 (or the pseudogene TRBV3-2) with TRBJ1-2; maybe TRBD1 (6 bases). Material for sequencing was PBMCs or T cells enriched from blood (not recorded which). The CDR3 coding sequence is TGTGCCAGCAGCCAACGGGCACAGGGTACTAGGGGCTACACCTTC. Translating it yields CASSQRAQGTRGYTF.